Ten or more counts support the clone carrying this TCR beta chain. Its antigen is currently unknown. TCRdb passed the multiplex PCR reads through MiXCR, listing each CDR3 protein once. The repertoire includes 290,000 or so distinct CDR3 sequences, 30% of them detected once, and more than 1% sits in the top ten. V lost 6 bases, J lost 3 bases, and 15 bases lay in between. The CDR3 totals 14 residues. Germline loops: CDR1 MNHNS, CDR2 SASEGT. The source of the sample is a study of breast tumors, draining lymph nodes, adjacent tissues. General observations from the study: Findings are consistent with lymph node origin and intratumoral expansion of most tumor T cells.

Axillary draining lymph nodes of breast cancer patients supplied the node samples. The specimen was axillary lymph node tissue. The TCR comes from a female donor with breast cancer. Some clones in this sample may be carry-over from other donors' samples. The V call is TRBV6-1, the J call TRBJ2-7; D possibly uses TRBD1 or TRBD2 (5 bases each). The CDR3 DNA sequence: TGTGCCAGCAGAGTGGGACCGGCCAACTACGAGCAGTACTTC. It codes for CASRVGPANYEQYF.